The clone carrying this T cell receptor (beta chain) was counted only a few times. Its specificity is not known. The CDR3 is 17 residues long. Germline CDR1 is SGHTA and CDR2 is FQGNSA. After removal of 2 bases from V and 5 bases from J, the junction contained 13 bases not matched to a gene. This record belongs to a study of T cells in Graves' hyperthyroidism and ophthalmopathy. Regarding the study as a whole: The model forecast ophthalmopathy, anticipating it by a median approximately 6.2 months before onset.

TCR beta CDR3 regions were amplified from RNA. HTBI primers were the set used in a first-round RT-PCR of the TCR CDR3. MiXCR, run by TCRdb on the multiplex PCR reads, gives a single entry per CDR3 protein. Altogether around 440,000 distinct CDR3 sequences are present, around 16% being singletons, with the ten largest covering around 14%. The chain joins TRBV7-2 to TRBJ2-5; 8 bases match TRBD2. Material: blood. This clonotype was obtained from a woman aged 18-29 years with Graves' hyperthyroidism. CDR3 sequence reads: CASSLFTRREAGETQYF. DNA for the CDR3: TGTGCCAGCAGCTTATTTACTCGGCGGGAGGCGGGGGAGACCCAGTACTTC.